This T cell receptor beta chain was recovered during a study of cytomegalovirus exposure and HLA in healthy donors (dated by TCRdb to the late 2010s). Context from the whole study: According to a later analysis, one platform produced both the roughly 110 validation repertoires and the approximately 670 repertoires of the first cohort. The study aimed to test whether signatures of past pathogen exposure could be identified by cataloging public T cell receptors. Besides the first cohort of approximately 710 subjects, a separate validation cohort made up of about 120 different subjects was used. To predict cytomegalovirus infection status, the study brought together high-throughput TCR immunosequencing, statistical association of individual TCRs with disease status, and machine learning.

To prepare the library, the immunoSEQ multiplex PCR assay was applied. In the paper's pipeline: A statistical classification framework was developed to diagnose cytomegalovirus status using the catalog of TCR beta chain sequences. The immuneACCESS repertoire file appears here via TCRdb, limited to in-frame rearrangements. These files lack a portion of the clones; in checked studies, under half of the deficit traces to unresolved V genes, and the cause of the others is not known. Clone size and the V and J calls come from that table; the DNA yielded D and trimming. This sample is represented by over 250,000 clones; 65% to 90% of them were singletons. 1% of the sample is in the top ten clones. The donors belonged to the validation cohort of about 110 subjects, which was separate from the roughly 700-subject first cohort. Note on this clone: The target of this receptor is not known. Base qualities are not at hand, and no much larger clone is one base apart.

The investigation overall reported the following: A few of the identified cytomegalovirus-associated TCR beta chains were confirmed in vitro to be specific for cytomegalovirus antigens. A later analysis had no HLA typing for the validation cohort, so co-occurrence there was scored across all 130 or so repertoires. The classifier was reported to diagnose cytomegalovirus status with high specificity and sensitivity in both the original cohort and the validation cohort. According to the authors, the approach could potentially be generalized to other disease states and immunological phenotypes. Of the cluster scores, 85% to 95% were above 0 in a later analysis, which found that TCRs clustered in the first cohort also tended to co-occur in the 95 to 150 validation repertoires. Most TCR sequences were seen in very few donors, while some public TCRs were found in many individuals. A total of about 180 TCR beta chains were listed by the study as associated with cytomegalovirus.

The cysteine opens and the phenylalanine closes a CDR3 of 15 amino acids. Just CDR3 DNA is preserved here, 45 bases in frame from base 1. Via the germline V gene, CDR1 is MNHNS and CDR2 SASEGT. V lost 5 bases and J lost 0 bases; the stretch between them is 11 bases long. Recombination joined TRBV6-1 with TRBJ1-5, with TRBD1 as a weak D call on 6 bases. The TCR was taken from a woman aged 18-29 years in good health and CMV-seronegative. The sample taken for sequencing was PBMCs. The nucleotide sequence reads TGTGCCAGCAGTCTACAGGGTTATAGCAATCAGCCCCAGCATTTT. Its amino acids are CASSLQGYSNQPQHF.